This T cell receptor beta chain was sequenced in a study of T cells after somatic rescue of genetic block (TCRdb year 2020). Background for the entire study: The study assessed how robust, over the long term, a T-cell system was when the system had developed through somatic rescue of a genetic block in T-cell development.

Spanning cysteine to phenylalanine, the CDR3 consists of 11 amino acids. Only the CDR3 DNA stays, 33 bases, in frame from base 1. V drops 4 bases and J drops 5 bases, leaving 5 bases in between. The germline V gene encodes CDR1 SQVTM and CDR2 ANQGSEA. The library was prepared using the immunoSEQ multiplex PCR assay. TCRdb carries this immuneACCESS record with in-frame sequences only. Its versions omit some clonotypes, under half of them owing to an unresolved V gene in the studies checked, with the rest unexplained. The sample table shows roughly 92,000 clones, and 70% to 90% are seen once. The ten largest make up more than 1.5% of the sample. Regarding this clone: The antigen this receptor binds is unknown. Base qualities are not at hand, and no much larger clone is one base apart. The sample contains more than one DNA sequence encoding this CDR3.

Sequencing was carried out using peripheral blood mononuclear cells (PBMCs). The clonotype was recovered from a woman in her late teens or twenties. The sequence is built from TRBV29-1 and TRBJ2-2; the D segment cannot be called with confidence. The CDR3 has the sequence CSVGGTGELFF. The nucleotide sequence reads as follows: TGCAGCGTTGGTGGAACCGGGGAGCTGTTTTTT.